This entry lists 16 T cell receptor beta chains sequenced from one sample in a study of cytomegalovirus exposure and HLA in healthy donors. PCR primers comprised 60 Vbeta and 13 Jbeta primers. Profiling relied on immunoSEQ multiplex PCR, and the TCRdb table lists in-frame clones only, not all of them. The repertoire has fewer than 200,000 clones, roughly 82% of them found once; the top ten carry over 1.2%. Input material: PBMCs. The receptors come from a girl aged 5-17 years in good health and CMV-seropositive.

This clone occurred a few times. The chain uses TRBV9 and TRBJ2-2; maybe TRBD1 (5 bases). Germline V CDR1 and CDR2: SGDLS, YYNGEE. The CDR3 length is 18 residues. The V and J ends lost 2 bases and 6 bases respectively, with 23 bases between them. The CDR3 here is CASSVLVAPAGQAGELFF. As DNA, the CDR3 is TGTGCCAGCAGCGTCCTGGTCGCTCCGGCAGGACAAGCCGGGGAGCTGTTTTTT.

Comment on this clone: One end of the junction fails to match germline, which may point to a read error. The V call is TRBV7-7, the J call TRBJ1-1; D not certain. Per germline, CDR1 SSHAT and CDR2 FNYEAQ (reference sequence). The CDR3 runs to 13 residues. The CDR3 DNA reads as TGTGCTAGCAGCTTAGAACCCCGGAGTGAAGCTTTCTTT. This sequence encodes CASSLEPRSEAFF.

The chain carries TRBV10-3 and TRBJ1-1, with D unclear. CDR1 ENHRY and CDR2 SYGVKD come from the germline V gene. The V and J ends lost 3 bases and 6 bases respectively, with 20 bases between them. The CDR3 sequence is 16 residues long. CDR3 nucleotide sequence: TGTGCCATCAGTGACGCCCCGAGGCTGGTTTTCTCTGAAGCTTTCTTT. This codes for CAISDAPRLVFSEAFF.

The J gene is TRBJ2-2, the V gene TRBV6-1; D is unresolved. V was shortened by 4 bases and J by 6 bases, with 9 bases between the two germline ends. The germline CDR1 and CDR2 sequences are MNHNS and SASEGT. The length of the CDR3 is 13 residues. The CDR3, as DNA: TGTGCCAGCAGTGTACCTAACCCCGGGGAGCTGTTTTTT. Its translation is CASSVPNPGELFF.

The rearrangement uses TRBV7-6 and TRBJ1-1; D possibly corresponds to TRBD1 (5 bases). Trimming pared 7 bases from V and 5 bases from J, leaving 14 bases between. The CDR3 consists of 13 residues. Germline V gene data show CDR1 as SGHVS and CDR2 as FNYEAQ. The CDR3 DNA is TGTGCCAGCACCTCAGGGAGGAATACTGAAGCTTTCTTT. Translating it yields CASTSGRNTEAFF.

This chain joins TRBV25-1 and TRBJ2-5; D may be TRBD1 (6 bases). Trimming stripped 2 bases from V and 5 bases from J, with 15 bases between. CDR1 and CDR2 from the germline V gene are MGHDK and SYGVNS. This CDR3 spans 15 amino acids. The CDR3 loop is CASSERDTPGETQYF. CDR3 in DNA: TGTGCCAGCAGTGAACGGGACACCCCCGGGGAGACCCAGTACTTC.

The chain combines TRBV5-6 with TRBJ2-1; maybe TRBD2 (6 bases). This CDR3 comprises 14 residues. Germline V lookup: CDR1 SGHDT, CDR2 YYEEEE. Trimming removed 0 bases from V and 5 bases from J, with 9 bases in between. The DNA for the CDR3 is TGTGCCAGCAGCTTGGTCCCGGGGGACAATGAGCAGTTCTTC. This sequence encodes CASSLVPGDNEQFF.

The V gene is TRBV7-8, the J gene TRBJ2-5, with unresolved D. The germline V and J ends were trimmed by 2 bases and 4 bases, with 14 bases remaining between them. The CDR3 consists of 15 residues. The germline V gene has CDR1 SGHVS and CDR2 FQNEAQ. The CDR3: CASSLWVESGETQYF. CDR3 bases: TGTGCCAGCAGCTTATGGGTGGAGTCTGGAGAGACCCAGTACTTC.

V usage is TRBV5-1 and J usage is TRBJ1-4; 7 bases are shared with TRBD1. The CDR3 is 15 amino acids. V dropped 0 bases and J dropped 5; count of bases not matched to a gene: 4. The germline V gene has CDR1 SGHRS and CDR2 YFSETQ. For the CDR3, the DNA is TGCGCCAGCAGCTTGGCCGGGACAGAGAATGAAAAACTGTTTTTT. This translates into CASSLAGTENEKLFF.

The rearrangement links TRBV18 to TRBJ2-7; TRBD1 is a possible D gene (5 bases). The CDR3 extends over 15 amino acids. CDR1 KGHSH and CDR2 LQKENI come from the germline V gene. The V gene lost 0 bases and the J gene lost 4 bases, with 13 bases spanning the gap. CDR3 DNA sequence: TGTGCCAGCTCACCACCGTCAGGGAATAGGTACGAGCAGTACTTC. Its translation is CASSPPSGNRYEQYF.

The V call is TRBV7-8, the J call TRBJ2-3; 10 bases are a match to TRBD2. Germline assignment: CDR1 SGHVS and CDR2 FQNEAQ. This CDR3 region has 16 residues. J was trimmed by 6 bases and V by 5 bases; bases with no gene match: 11. This CDR3 reads CASSPRRLAGEDTQYF. CDR3 sequence (DNA): TGTGCCAGCAGCCCCCGACGACTAGCGGGCGAGGATACGCAGTATTTT.

V is TRBV6-5 and J is TRBJ2-3, with 7 bases lining up with TRBD2. The trim removed 6 bases at V and 6 bases at J, leaving 6 bases unmatched. Per germline, CDR1 MNHEY and CDR2 SVGAGI. The CDR3 runs 13 residues. As DNA, the CDR3 is TGTGCCAGCAGCCCGGCGGGGGTGGATACGCAGTATTTT. Encoded protein: CASSPAGVDTQYF.

The V and J genes are TRBV5-1 and TRBJ2-3, with 14 bases matching TRBD2. CDR3 length: 18 residues. Germline V gene sequence: CDR1 SGHRS, CDR2 YFSETQ. The junction had 8 bases not matched to a gene; V was cut back by 4 bases and J by 1 base. The CDR3: CASSPGLAGVGGTDTQYF. Written as DNA, the CDR3 is TGCGCCAGCAGCCCGGGACTAGCGGGAGTTGGGGGCACAGATACGCAGTATTTT.

The J gene is TRBJ2-2, the V gene TRBV5-1; 8 bases match TRBD2. CDR3 length: 17 amino acids. Germline-derived CDR1 and CDR2 are SGHRS and YFSETQ. V trimming: 2 bases; J trimming: 0 bases; junction bases outside the gene matches: 6. As DNA, the CDR3 is TGCGCCAGCAGCTTAGGACTAGCCTTCTCGAACACCGGGGAGCTGTTTTTT. It is translated as CASSLGLAFSNTGELFF.

This rearrangement joins TRBV5-4 to TRBJ2-5; 7 nucleotides align to TRBD1. From germline, CDR1 is SGHNT and CDR2 YYREEE (reference sequence). Trimming at V came to 3 bases and at J to 7 bases, leaving 12 bases not matched to a gene. CDR3 size: 15 residues. CDR3 region: CASSSGTALWGTQYF. CDR3 sequence (DNA): TGTGCCAGCAGCTCCGGGACAGCCCTATGGGGGACCCAGTACTTC. Drawing the rest from reference TRBV5-4 and TRBJ2-5, the complete variable domain is ETGVTQSPTHLIKTRGQQVTLRCSSQSGHNTVSWYQQALGQGPQFIFQYYREEENGRGNFPPRFSGLQFPNYSSELNVNALELDDSALYLCASSSGTALWGTQYFGPGTRLLVL.

This sequence joins TRBV12-2 and TRBJ2-5; TRBD2 was called by the table and not checked on the DNA. TRBV12-2 is classified as a pseudogene. This CDR3 region has 14 residues. The DNA for the CDR3 is TGTGCAAGTCGCTTAGCGGGTAGCTTGGAGACCCAGTACTTC. This gives the protein CASRLAGSLETQYF.